Sequencing of this T cell receptor beta chain was carried out in a study of control samples from healthy donors and cancer patients. A word on this clone: Other nucleotide sequences from this sample produce the same CDR3.

This CDR3 contains 16 residues. Germline assignment: CDR1 MNHNS and CDR2 SASEGT. Trimming removed 1 base from V and 4 bases from J, with 16 bases in between. Sequencing used immunoSEQ multiplex PCR; TCRdb keeps in-frame clones, though not all of them. The repertoire holds approximately 26,000 clones, with 80% to 85% as singletons. What was sequenced was PBMCs. V is TRBV6-1 and J is TRBJ1-2; tentatively, D is TRBD1 (6 bases). The clonotype originates from a man between 60 and 70 years old with colorectal cancer. The CDR3 loop is CASSEVRGAGGYGYTF. CDR3 DNA: TGTGCCAGCAGTGAAGTGCGGGGGGCGGGTGGCTATGGCTACACCTTC.